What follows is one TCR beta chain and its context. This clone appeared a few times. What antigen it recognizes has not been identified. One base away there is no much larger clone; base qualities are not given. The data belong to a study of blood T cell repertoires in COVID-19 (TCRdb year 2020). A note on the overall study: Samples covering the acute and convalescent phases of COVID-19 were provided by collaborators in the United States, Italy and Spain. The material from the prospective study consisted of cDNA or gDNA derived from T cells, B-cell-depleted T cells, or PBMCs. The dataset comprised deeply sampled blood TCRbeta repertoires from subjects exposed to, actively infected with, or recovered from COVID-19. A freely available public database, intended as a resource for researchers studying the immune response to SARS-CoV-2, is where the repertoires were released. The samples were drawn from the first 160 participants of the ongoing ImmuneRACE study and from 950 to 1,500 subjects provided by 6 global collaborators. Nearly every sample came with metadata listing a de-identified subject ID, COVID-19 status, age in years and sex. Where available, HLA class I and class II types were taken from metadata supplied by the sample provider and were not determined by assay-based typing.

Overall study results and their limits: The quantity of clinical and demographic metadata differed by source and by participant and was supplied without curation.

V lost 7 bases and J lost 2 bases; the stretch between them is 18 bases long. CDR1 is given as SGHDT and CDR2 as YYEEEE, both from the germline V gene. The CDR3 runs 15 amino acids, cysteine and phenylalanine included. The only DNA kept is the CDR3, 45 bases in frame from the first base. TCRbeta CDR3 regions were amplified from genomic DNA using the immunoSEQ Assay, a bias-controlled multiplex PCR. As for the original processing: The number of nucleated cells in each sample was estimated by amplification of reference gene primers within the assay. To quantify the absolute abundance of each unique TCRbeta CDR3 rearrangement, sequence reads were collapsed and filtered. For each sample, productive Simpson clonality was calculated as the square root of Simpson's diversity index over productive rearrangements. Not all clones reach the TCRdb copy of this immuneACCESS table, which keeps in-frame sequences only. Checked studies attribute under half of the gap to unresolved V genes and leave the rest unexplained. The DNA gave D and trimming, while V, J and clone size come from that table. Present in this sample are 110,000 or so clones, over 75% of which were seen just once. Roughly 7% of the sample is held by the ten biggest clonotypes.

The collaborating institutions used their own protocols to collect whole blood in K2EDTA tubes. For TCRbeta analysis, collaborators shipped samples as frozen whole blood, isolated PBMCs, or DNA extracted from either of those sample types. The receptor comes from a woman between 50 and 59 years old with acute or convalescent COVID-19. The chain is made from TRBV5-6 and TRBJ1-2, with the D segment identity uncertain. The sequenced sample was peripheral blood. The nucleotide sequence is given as TGTGCCAGCTCCCTTCAACAGAACATAAACTATGGCTACACCTTC. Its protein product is CASSLQQNINYGYTF.